This entry is about one T cell receptor (beta chain). CDR1 is SGHRS and CDR2 is YFSETQ in the germline V gene. The CDR3 runs to 14 residues. J was trimmed by 4 bases and V by 4 bases; bases with no gene match: 5. Authors' processing steps: Amplification with reference gene primers provided the estimates of nucleated cell counts. Generated by immunoSEQ multiplex PCR, the TCRdb table keeps only in-frame clones and is missing some. V and J calls and clone size come straight from that table; D and trimming were deduced from the DNA. This table has about 180,000 clones, around 77% appearing once. This specimen comes from a study of blood T cell repertoires in COVID-19. Study information: The study drew acute and convalescent COVID-19 samples from the United States, Italy and Spain. Sources were T cells, B-cell-depleted T cells, or PBMCs; the material itself was cDNA or gDNA.

This chain links TRBV5-1 with TRBJ2-1, with 7 positions matching TRBD1. Input material: peripheral blood. The sequence was collected from a man between 65 and 85 years old with active or convalescent COVID-19. CDR3 region: CASSPGTVYNEQFF. The CDR3 coding sequence is TGCGCCAGCAGCCCCGGGACAGTATACAATGAGCAGTTCTTC.